The 19 T cell receptor beta chains presented below share a single source sample, sequenced in a study of T cells in Graves' hyperthyroidism and ophthalmopathy. The source material, RNA transcripts, was used to amplify TCR beta CDR3 regions. HTBI primers were used for first-round RT-PCR of the TCR CDR3. Each CDR3 protein gets one entry after TCRdb re-called the multiplex PCR reads with MiXCR. There are around 540,000 distinct CDR3 sequences in the sample; around 46% occur only once, and about 8.2% lies in the top ten. Material for sequencing was peripheral blood or thyroid tissue (not recorded which). All receptors derive from a woman aged 18-29 years with Graves' hyperthyroidism.

The chain combines TRBV25-1 with TRBJ2-7; D might be TRBD1 (6 bases). From germline, CDR1 is MGHDK and CDR2 SYGVNS. V was pared by 6 bases and J by 2 bases, with 14 bases between. The CDR3 runs 14 residues. In DNA, the CDR3 is TGTGCCAGCAGCCACACGACAGGCGCCTACGAGCAGTACTTC. Translated: CASSHTTGAYEQYF.

At least ten counts were recorded for this clonotype. V gene TRBV7-3 combines with J gene TRBJ1-1, with TRBD1 matching 7 bases. CDR3 length: 15 residues. The V gene's germline CDR1 is SGHTA and CDR2 FQGTGA. The ends lost 0 bases at V and 0 bases at J; junction bases unmatched: 1. The DNA of the CDR3 is TGTGCCAGCAGCTTAACAGGGGGCTTGAACACTGAAGCTTTCTTT. Protein product: CASSLTGGLNTEAFF.

V is TRBV10-3 and J is TRBJ2-7; D is uncertain. V lost 11 bases and J lost 9, with 11 bases in between. Germline-derived CDR1 and CDR2 are ENHRY and SYGVKD. CDR3 size: 9 residues. In DNA form, the CDR3 reads TGTGCCTCTAGTGGTTGGCAGTACTTC. Translated: CASSGWQYF.

This chain connects TRBV2 to TRBJ2-3, with TRBD2 identical over 11 bases. CDR1 is SNHLY, CDR2 FYNNEI, per germline. This CDR3 contains 16 residues. V gave up 5 bases and J gave up 1 base; unmatched junction bases: 5. The DNA for the CDR3 is TGTGCCAGCAGTCGACTAGCGGGACAACGCACAGATACGCAGTATTTT. This sequence encodes CASSRLAGQRTDTQYF.

In this sample, this clonotype turned up many times. The chain uses TRBV15 and TRBJ2-7, with D perhaps matching TRBD2 (6 bases). The germline V gene has CDR1 LNHNV and CDR2 YYDKDF (reference sequence). The V end was cut by 8 bases, the J end by 0 bases, with 14 bases between. This CDR3 region has 14 residues. CDR3 amino acids: CATAEGPDSYEQYF. CDR3 nucleotide sequence: TGTGCCACCGCGGAGGGACCTGACTCCTACGAGCAGTACTTC. The complete variable domain, with remaining parts taken from reference TRBV15 and TRBJ2-7, reads DAMVIQNPRYQVTQFGKPVTLSCSQTLNHNVMYWYQQKSSQAPKLLFHYYDKDFNNEADTPDNFQSRRPNTSFCFLDIRSPGLGDTAMYLCATAEGPDSYEQYFGPGTRLTVT.

This chain links TRBV7-3 with TRBJ1-1, with D possibly being TRBD1 (6 bases). The CDR3 sequence is 17 residues long. CDR1 is SGHTA and CDR2 is FQGTGA in the germline V gene. The ends were cut back, 2 bases at V and 3 bases at J, with 19 bases in the middle. The CDR3 DNA follows: TGTGCCAGCAGCTTAGCGGGCCCAGGGGAGGCGGACACTGAAGCTTTCTTT. Its translation: CASSLAGPGEADTEAFF.

In this sample, this clonotype turned up a few times. This chain uses TRBV19 with TRBJ2-6, with a tentative D call TRBD1 (6 bases). Trimming shortened V by 5 bases and J by 0 bases, and 14 bases separated the two germline ends. The CDR3 covers 17 residues. CDR1 LNHDA and CDR2 SQIVND come from the germline V gene (reference sequence). CDR3 nucleotide sequence: TGTGCCAGTAGTCTAACAGGGACCTTCTCTGGGGCCAACGTCCTGACTTTC. This codes for CASSLTGTFSGANVLTF.

V is TRBV2 and J is TRBJ1-1; no firm D call. V was clipped by 5 bases and J by 1 base, with 11 bases between them. The CDR3 runs 14 residues. Germline V CDR1 and CDR2: SNHLY, FYNNEI. The CDR3 spells CASSPPTRNTEAFF. The CDR3 nucleotides are TGTGCCAGCAGTCCCCCTACGAGGAACACTGAAGCTTTCTTT.

The CDR3 DNA follows: TGTGCCACCAGTGACAGGGCGGTCGATGAAAAACTGTTTTTT. Translation gives CATSDRAVDEKLFF. The chain employs TRBV24-1 and TRBJ1-4; D perhaps matches TRBD1 (5 bases). Trimming left V 4 bases short and J 6 bases short, with 11 bases between. CDR3 length equals 14 residues. CDR1 is KGHDR and CDR2 is SFDVKD in the germline V gene.

This clonotype was observed many times. The chain has TRBV2 and TRBJ2-7, with 7 bases matching TRBD1. Germline CDR1 is SNHLY and CDR2 is FYNNEI. V shed 7 bases and J 5 bases; nucleotides not matched to a gene: 8. The CDR3 runs to 13 residues. Written as DNA, the CDR3 is TGTGCCAGCAAAAAGTTCAGGGGGAACGAGCAGTACTTC. Translated: CASKKFRGNEQYF.

This chain uses TRBV7-9 with TRBJ2-7; perhaps TRBD1 as D (7 bases). The CDR3 covers 14 residues. The germline V and J ends were trimmed by 6 bases and 5 bases, with 17 bases remaining between them. Germline loops: CDR1 SEHNR, CDR2 FQNEAQ (reference sequence). The CDR3 here is CASSEAGRGDEQYF. Written as DNA, the CDR3 is TGTGCCAGCAGTGAAGCAGGCAGGGGGGACGAGCAGTACTTC.

This clonotype has a count of ten or more. This chain uses TRBV24-1 with TRBJ1-1; the D is unclear. CDR3 length: 14 amino acids. V was cut by 3 bases and J by 8 bases, with 15 bases left in between. Per the germline V gene, CDR1 is KGHDR and CDR2 is SFDVKD. CDR3 coding DNA: TGTGCCACCAGTGATCACGGATACAGCGTGGAAGCTTTCTTT. It codes for CATSDHGYSVEAFF.

This clonotype was seen more than once but under ten times. CDR3 amino acids: CSARKQGARGHEQYF. The CDR3 region has the DNA TGCAGTGCTAGAAAGCAGGGCGCTCGGGGCCACGAGCAGTACTTC. This rearrangement joins TRBV20-1 to TRBJ2-7; D possibly matches TRBD1 or TRBD2 (5 bases each). The CDR3 consists of 15 residues. With 2 bases removed from V and 5 bases from J, the gap between germline ends came to 19 bases. CDR1 is DFQATT, CDR2 SNEGSKA, per germline (reference sequence).

The V call is TRBV12-3 or TRBV12-4, the J call TRBJ1-5; a possible D gene is TRBD1 (5 bases). The length of the CDR3 is 13 residues. V was clipped by 0 bases and J by 7 bases, with 7 bases between them. CDR3 in DNA: TGTGCCAGCAGTTTAGCCCGACAGCAGCCCCAGCATTTT. It encodes CASSLARQQPQHF.

This clonotype was seen only a few times. The chain is built from TRBV29-1 and TRBJ1-2, with D unclear. Trimming shortened V by 7 bases and J by 8 bases, and 14 bases separated the two germline ends. This CDR3 is built from 11 residues. Germline lookup yields CDR1 SQVTM and CDR2 ANQGSEA. CDR3 bases: TGCAGCGCCAAAATCCCCAGGGGCTACACCTTC. It encodes CSAKIPRGYTF.

The table lists this clonotype with many counts. This chain links TRBV7-2 with TRBJ2-5; 7 bases fit TRBD1. The CDR3 loop spans 12 amino acids. The junction had 5 bases not matched to a gene; V was cut back by 3 bases and J by 10 bases. Germline loops: CDR1 SGHTA, CDR2 FQGNSA. The DNA of the CDR3 is TGTGCCAGCAGCTTTCCACAGGGGATCCAGTACTTC. It codes for CASSFPQGIQYF.

V and J are TRBV25-1 and TRBJ1-2; D gene unclear. Germline lookup yields CDR1 MGHDK and CDR2 SYGVNS. CDR3 length: 14 residues. The V gene lost 4 bases and the J gene lost 0 bases, with 9 bases spanning the gap. This CDR3 reads CASSGGDANYGYTF. CDR3 coding DNA: TGTGCCAGCAGTGGGGGAGACGCTAACTATGGCTACACCTTC.

The gene calls are TRBV9 and TRBJ2-5; 8 positions agree with TRBD1. Germline V gene lookup returns CDR1 SGDLS and CDR2 YYNGEE. The trim removed 4 bases at V and 4 bases at J, leaving 9 bases unmatched. The CDR3 is made up of 15 amino acids. The CDR3 DNA reads TGTGCCAGCAGCCAAGTAGGACAGGGCGGAGAGACCCAGTACTTC. As protein: CASSQVGQGGETQYF.

The chain joins TRBV29-1 to TRBJ2-5; 16 bases fit TRBD2. Germline trimming cut 5 bases from V and 5 bases from J; bases unmatched to any gene: 14. The CDR3 covers 18 residues. Germline CDR1 SQVTM, CDR2 ANQGSEA. The CDR3 loop is CSVKWTGTSGRAWETQYF. In DNA form, the CDR3 reads TGCAGCGTTAAGTGGACCGGGACTAGCGGGAGGGCCTGGGAGACCCAGTACTTC.